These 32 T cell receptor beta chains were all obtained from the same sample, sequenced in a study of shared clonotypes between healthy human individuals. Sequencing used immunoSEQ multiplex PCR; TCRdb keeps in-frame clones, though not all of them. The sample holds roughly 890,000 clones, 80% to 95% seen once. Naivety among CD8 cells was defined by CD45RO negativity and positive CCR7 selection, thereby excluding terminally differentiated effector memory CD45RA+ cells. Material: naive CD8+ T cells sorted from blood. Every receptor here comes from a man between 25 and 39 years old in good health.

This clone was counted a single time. The CDR3, as DNA: TGTGCCAGCAGCTTGGAGGCGGGAGGGCCAGGGATAGATACGCAGTATTTT. This sequence encodes CASSLEAGGPGIDTQYF. The V and J genes are TRBV5-4 and TRBJ2-3; TRBD2 agrees at 9 bases. Germline trimming cut 0 bases from V and 5 bases from J; bases unmatched to any gene: 10. Germline V gene data show CDR1 as SGHNT and CDR2 as YYREEE (reference sequence). The CDR3 runs 17 residues.

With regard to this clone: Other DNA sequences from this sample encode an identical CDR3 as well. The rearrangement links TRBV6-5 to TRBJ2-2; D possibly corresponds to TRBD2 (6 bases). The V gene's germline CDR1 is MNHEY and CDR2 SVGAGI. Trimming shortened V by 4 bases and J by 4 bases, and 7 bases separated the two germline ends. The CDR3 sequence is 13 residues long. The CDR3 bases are TGTGCCAGCAGTTCCGGGGGCACCGGGGAGCTGTTTTTT. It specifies CASSSGGTGELFF.

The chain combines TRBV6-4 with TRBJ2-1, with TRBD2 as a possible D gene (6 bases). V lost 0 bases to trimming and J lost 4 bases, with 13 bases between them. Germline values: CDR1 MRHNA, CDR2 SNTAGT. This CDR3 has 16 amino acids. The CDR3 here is CASSDSPSASYNEQFF. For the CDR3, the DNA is TGTGCCAGCAGTGACTCCCCTAGCGCCTCGTACAATGAGCAGTTCTTC.

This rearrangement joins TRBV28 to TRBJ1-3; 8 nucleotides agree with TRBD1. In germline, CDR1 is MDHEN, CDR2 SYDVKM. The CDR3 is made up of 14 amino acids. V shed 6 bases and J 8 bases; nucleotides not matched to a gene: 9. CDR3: CASSSDRGGHTIYF. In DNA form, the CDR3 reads TGTGCCAGCAGCTCAGACAGGGGCGGCCACACCATATATTTT.

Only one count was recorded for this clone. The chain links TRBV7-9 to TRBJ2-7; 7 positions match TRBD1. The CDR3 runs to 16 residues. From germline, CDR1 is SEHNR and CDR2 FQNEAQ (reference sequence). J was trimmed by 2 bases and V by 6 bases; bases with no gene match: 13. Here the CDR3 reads CASSQTVGQNPYEQYF. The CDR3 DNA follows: TGTGCCAGCAGTCAAACCGTGGGACAGAACCCCTACGAGCAGTACTTC.

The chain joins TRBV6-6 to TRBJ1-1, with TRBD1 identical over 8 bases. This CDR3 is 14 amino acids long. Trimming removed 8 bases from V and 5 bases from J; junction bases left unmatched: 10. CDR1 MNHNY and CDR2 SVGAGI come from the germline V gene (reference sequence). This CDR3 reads CASAAGTGSTEAFF. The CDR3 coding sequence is TGTGCCAGCGCAGCGGGGACAGGTTCAACTGAAGCTTTCTTT.

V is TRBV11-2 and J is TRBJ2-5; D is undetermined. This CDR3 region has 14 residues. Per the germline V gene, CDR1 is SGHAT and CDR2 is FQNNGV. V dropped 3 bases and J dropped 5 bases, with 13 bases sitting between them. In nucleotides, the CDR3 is TGTGCCAGCAGCTTTGAGAACAGCAGGGAGACCCAGTACTTC. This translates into CASSFENSRETQYF.

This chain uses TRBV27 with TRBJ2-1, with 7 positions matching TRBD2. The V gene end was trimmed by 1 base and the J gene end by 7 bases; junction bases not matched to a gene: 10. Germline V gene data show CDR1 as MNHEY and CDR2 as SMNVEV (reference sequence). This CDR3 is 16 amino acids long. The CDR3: CASSLYPLGGENEQFF. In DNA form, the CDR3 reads TGTGCCAGCAGTTTATACCCCTTGGGGGGGGAGAATGAGCAGTTCTTC.

This CDR3 is CASSQNMAGTYEQYF. CDR3 DNA sequence: TGTGCCAGCAGCCAAAACATGGCAGGCACCTACGAGCAGTACTTC. V gene TRBV6-1 combines with J gene TRBJ2-7, with D hard to call. The CDR3 contains 15 residues. The ends were cut back, 6 bases at V and 2 bases at J, with 17 bases in the middle. CDR1 is MNHNS and CDR2 is SASEGT in the germline V gene.

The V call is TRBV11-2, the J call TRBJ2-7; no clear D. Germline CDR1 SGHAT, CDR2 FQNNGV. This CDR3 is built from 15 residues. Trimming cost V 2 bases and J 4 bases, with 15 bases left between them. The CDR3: CASSLTLGTPYEQYF. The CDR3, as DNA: TGTGCCAGCAGCTTAACCCTAGGTACGCCTTACGAGCAGTACTTC.

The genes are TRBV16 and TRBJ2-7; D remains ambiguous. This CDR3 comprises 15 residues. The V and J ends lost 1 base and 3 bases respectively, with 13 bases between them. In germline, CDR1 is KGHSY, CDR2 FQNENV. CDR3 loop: CASSQFAGQNYEQYF. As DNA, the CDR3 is TGTGCCAGCAGCCAATTCGCAGGTCAGAACTACGAGCAGTACTTC.

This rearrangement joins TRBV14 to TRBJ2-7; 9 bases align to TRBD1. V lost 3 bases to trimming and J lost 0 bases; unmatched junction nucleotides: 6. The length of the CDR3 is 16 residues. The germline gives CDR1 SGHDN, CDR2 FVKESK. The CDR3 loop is CASSHSGTGSSYEQYF. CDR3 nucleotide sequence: TGTGCCAGCAGCCATTCCGGGACAGGGAGCTCCTACGAGCAGTACTTC.

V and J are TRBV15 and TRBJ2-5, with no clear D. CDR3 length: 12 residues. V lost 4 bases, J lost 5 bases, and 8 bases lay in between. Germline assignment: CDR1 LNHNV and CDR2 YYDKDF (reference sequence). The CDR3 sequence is CATSTRIETQYF. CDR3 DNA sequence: TGTGCCACCAGCACCCGCATCGAGACCCAGTACTTC. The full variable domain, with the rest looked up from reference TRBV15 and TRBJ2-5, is DAMVIQNPRYQVTQFGKPVTLSCSQTLNHNVMYWYQQKSSQAPKLLFHYYDKDFNNEADTPDNFQSRRPNTSFCFLDIRSPGLGDTAMYLCATSTRIETQYFGPGTRLLVL.

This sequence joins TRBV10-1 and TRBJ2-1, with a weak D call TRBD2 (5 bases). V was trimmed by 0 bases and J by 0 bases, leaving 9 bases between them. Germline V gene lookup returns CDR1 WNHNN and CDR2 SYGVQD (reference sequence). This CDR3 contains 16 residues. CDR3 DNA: TGCGCCAGCAGTGAGTCAACGGGAAACTCCTACAATGAGCAGTTCTTC. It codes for CASSESTGNSYNEQFF.

Here the CDR3 DNA reads TGTGCCAGCAGCTTCCCCCGGGACAGGGGGCGCGACGGGGAGCTGTTTTTT. It is translated as CASSFPRDRGRDGELFF. The chain carries TRBV7-9 and TRBJ2-2, with 12 bases identical to TRBD1. Trimming at V came to 3 bases and at J to 7 bases, leaving 9 bases not matched to a gene. The CDR3 covers 17 residues. The germline CDR1 and CDR2 sequences are SEHNR and FQNEAQ (reference sequence).

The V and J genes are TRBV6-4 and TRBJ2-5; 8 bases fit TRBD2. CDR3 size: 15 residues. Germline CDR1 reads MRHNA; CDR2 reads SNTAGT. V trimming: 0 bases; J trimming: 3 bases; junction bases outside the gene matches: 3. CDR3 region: CASSDSPRGEETQYF. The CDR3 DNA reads TGTGCCAGCAGTGACTCCCCGCGGGGGGAAGAGACCCAGTACTTC.

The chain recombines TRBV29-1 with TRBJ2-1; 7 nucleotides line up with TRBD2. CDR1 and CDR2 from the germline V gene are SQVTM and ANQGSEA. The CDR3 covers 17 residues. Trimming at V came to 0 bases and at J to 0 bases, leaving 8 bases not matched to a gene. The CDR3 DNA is TGCAGCGTTGAAGATCGTGGGGAGGGTCCCTCCTACAATGAGCAGTTCTTC. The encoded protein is CSVEDRGEGPSYNEQFF.

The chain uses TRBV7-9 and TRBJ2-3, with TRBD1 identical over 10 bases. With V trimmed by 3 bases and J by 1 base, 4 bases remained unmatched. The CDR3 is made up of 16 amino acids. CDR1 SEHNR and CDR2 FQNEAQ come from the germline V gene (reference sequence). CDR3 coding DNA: TGTGCCAGCAGCTTCAGGACAGGGGGAGGCACAGATACGCAGTATTTT. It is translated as CASSFRTGGGTDTQYF.

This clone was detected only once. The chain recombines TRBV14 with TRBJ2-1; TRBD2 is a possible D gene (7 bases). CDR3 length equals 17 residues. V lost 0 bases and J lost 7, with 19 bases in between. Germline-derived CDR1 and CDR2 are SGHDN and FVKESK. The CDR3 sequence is CASSQDHGLGGTNEQFF. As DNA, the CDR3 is TGTGCCAGCAGCCAAGATCATGGACTAGGGGGAACTAATGAGCAGTTCTTC. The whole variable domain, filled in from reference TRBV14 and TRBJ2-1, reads EAGVTQFPSHSVIEKGQTVTLRCDPISGHDNLYWYRRVMGKEIKFLLHFVKESKQDESGMPNNRFLAERTGGTYSTLKVQPAELEDSGVYFCASSQDHGLGGTNEQFFGPGTRLTVL.

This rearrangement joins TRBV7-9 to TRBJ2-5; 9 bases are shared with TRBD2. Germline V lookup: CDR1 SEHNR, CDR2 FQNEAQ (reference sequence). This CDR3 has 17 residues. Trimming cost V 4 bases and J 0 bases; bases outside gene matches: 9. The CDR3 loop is CASSSLLAGADQETQYF. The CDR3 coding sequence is TGTGCCAGCAGCTCCCTCTTAGCGGGAGCTGACCAAGAGACCCAGTACTTC. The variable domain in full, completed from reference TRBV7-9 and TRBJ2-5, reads DTGVSQNPRHKITKRGQNVTFRCDPISEHNRLYWYRQTLGQGPEFLTYFQNEAQLEKSRLLSDRFSAERPKGSFSTLEIQRTEQGDSAMYLCASSSLLAGADQETQYFGPGTRLLVL.

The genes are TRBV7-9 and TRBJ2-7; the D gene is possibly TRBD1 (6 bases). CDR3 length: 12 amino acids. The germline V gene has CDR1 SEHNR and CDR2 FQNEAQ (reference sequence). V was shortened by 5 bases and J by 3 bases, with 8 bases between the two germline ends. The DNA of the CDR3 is TGTGCCAGCAGCGAGGGACACTACGAGCAGTACTTC. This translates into CASSEGHYEQYF.

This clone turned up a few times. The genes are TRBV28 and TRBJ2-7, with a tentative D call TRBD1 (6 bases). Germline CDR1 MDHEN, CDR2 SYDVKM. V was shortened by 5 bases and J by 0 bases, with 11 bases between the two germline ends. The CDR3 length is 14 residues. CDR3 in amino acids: CASSLGHGSYEQYF. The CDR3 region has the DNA TGTGCCAGCAGTCTGGGACATGGCTCCTACGAGCAGTACTTC.

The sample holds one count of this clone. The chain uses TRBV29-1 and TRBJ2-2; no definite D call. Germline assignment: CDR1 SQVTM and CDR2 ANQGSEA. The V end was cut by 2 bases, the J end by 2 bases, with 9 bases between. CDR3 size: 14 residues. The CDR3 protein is CSVEKGFNTGELFF. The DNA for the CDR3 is TGCAGCGTTGAAAAAGGGTTTAACACCGGGGAGCTGTTTTTT.

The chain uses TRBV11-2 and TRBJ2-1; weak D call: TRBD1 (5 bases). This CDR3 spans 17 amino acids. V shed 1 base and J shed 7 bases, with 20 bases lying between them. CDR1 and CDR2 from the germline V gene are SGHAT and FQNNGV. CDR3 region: CASSLGTQGVFRNEQFF. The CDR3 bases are TGTGCCAGCAGCTTAGGGACCCAGGGCGTATTTCGGAATGAGCAGTTCTTC. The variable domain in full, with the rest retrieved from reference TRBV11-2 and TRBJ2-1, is EAGVAQSPRYKIIEKRQSVAFWCNPISGHATLYWYQQILGQGPKLLIQFQNNGVVDDSQLPKDRFSAERLKGVDSTLKIQPAKLEDSAVYLCASSLGTQGVFRNEQFFGPGTRLTVL.

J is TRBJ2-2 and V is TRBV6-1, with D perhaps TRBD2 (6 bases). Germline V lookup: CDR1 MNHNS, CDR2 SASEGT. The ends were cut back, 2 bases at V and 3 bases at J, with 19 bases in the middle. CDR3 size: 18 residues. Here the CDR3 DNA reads TGTGCCAGCAGTGAACAAGCTGGAGGGATACAGGACACCGGGGAGCTGTTTTTT. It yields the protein CASSEQAGGIQDTGELFF.

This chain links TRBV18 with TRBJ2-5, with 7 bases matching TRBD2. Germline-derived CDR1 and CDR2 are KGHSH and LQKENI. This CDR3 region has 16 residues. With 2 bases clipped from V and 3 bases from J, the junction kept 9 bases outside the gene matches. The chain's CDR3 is CASSPVGTMLKETQYF. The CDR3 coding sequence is TGTGCCAGCTCACCAGTGGGGACTATGTTAAAAGAGACCCAGTACTTC.

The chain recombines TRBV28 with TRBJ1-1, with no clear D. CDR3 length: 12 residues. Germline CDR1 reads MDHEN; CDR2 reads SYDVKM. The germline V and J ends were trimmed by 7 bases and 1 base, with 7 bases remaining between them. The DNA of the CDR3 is TGTGCCAGCAAAGAACCGAACACTGAAGCTTTCTTT. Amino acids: CASKEPNTEAFF.

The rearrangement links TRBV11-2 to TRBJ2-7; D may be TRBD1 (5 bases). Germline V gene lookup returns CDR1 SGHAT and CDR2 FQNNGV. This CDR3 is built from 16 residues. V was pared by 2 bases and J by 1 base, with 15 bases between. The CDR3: CASSLPYGRESYEQYF. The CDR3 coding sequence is TGTGCCAGCAGCTTACCATACGGCAGGGAATCCTACGAGCAGTACTTC.

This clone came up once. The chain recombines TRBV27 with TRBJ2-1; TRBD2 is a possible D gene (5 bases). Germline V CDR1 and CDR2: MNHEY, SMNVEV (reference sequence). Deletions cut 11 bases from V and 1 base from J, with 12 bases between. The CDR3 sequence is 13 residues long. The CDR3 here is CADQWESYNEQFF. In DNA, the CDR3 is TGTGCCGACCAGTGGGAGTCCTACAATGAGCAGTTCTTC.

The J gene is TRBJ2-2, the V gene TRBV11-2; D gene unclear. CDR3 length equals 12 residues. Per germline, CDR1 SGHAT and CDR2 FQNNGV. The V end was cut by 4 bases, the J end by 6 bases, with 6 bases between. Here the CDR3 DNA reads TGTGCCAGCAGCTCAGAGTCCGGGGAGCTGTTTTTT. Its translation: CASSSESGELFF.

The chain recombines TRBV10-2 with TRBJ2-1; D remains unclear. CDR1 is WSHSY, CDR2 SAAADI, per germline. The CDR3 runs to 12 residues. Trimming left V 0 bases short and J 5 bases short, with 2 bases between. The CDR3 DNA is TGCGCCAGCAGTGAGTCTAACAATGAGCAGTTCTTC. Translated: CASSESNNEQFF.

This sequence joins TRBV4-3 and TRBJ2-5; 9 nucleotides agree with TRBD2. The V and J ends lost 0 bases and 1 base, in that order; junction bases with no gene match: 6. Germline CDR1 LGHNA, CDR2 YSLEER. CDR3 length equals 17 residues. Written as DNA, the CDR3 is TGCGCCAGCAGCCAAGATGGCGGGAGGGGCCTCCAAGAGACCCAGTACTTC. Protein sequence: CASSQDGGRGLQETQYF.